The 14 T cell receptor beta chains below were found in one sample sequenced in a study of CD8 T cells in Susac syndrome. The RNA, about 0.45 to 1 ug, was put through reverse transcription using random hexamers. TCRdb processed the immunoSEQ multiplex PCR reads anew with MiXCR; each CDR3 protein has one entry. Among 250,000 to 300,000 distinct CDR3 sequences, almost 85% were seen once, and the ten largest hold about 0.22%. The specimen was CD8+ T cells from PBMCs. These receptors all come from a human donor with multiple sclerosis.

This chain connects TRBV2 to TRBJ2-7; 12 nucleotides match TRBD2. V lost 8 bases and J lost 7; bases outside the gene matches: 15. Germline V lookup: CDR1 SNHLY, CDR2 FYNNEI. The CDR3 is made up of 16 amino acids. The DNA for the CDR3 is TGTGCCAGCCAAGTGGATTCACTAGCGGGAGGACGAGAGCAGTACTTC. This encodes CASQVDSLAGGREQYF.

This clonotype occurred once. The chain employs TRBV27 and TRBJ2-7, with TRBD1 matching over 7 bases. The germline V gene encodes CDR1 MNHEY and CDR2 SMNVEV (reference sequence). CDR3 length equals 14 residues. The trim removed 5 bases at V and 6 bases at J, leaving 10 bases unmatched. The CDR3 DNA is TGTGCCAGCAGTCCGATGACAGGGACGGGCGAGCAGTACTTC. Translating gives CASSPMTGTGEQYF.

The chain combines TRBV4-2 with TRBJ2-7, with 8 bases lining up with TRBD2. The CDR3 length is 14 residues. V dropped 4 bases and J dropped 3; count of bases not matched to a gene: 5. The germline V gene has CDR1 LGHNA and CDR2 YNFKEQ. CDR3 protein: CASSPAGTSYEQYF. The CDR3 DNA is TGTGCCAGCAGCCCGGCCGGGACTAGCTACGAGCAGTACTTC.

This chain uses TRBV6-2 or TRBV6-3 with TRBJ2-7; 7 positions agree with TRBD1. CDR3 length equals 17 residues. The V and J ends lost 0 bases and 3 bases, in that order; junction bases with no gene match: 11. Germline assignment: CDR1 MNHEY and CDR2 SVGEGT. CDR3 DNA: TGTGCCAGCAGTTACTCGCCTCATCAGGGGGACCTCTACGAGCAGTACTTC. Protein product: CASSYSPHQGDLYEQYF.

The CDR3 DNA is TGTGCCAGCAGCCGGGGGGCTAGCGGGATCTATGAGCAGTTCTTC. Its translation is CASSRGASGIYEQFF. This chain joins TRBV25-1 and TRBJ2-1, with 9 bases aligning to TRBD2. CDR3 length: 15 amino acids. V dropped 6 bases and J dropped 8; count of bases not matched to a gene: 11. Germline V gives CDR1 MGHDK, CDR2 SYGVNS.

The rearrangement joins TRBV19 to TRBJ2-1; the D gene is possibly TRBD1 (6 bases). The CDR3 totals 17 residues. The ends were cut back, 3 bases at V and 2 bases at J, with 17 bases in the middle. The V gene's germline CDR1 is LNHDA and CDR2 SQIVND (reference sequence). CDR3 sequence reads: CASSMFGTLGTYNEQFF. The CDR3 DNA sequence: TGTGCCAGTAGTATGTTCGGGACACTAGGAACCTACAATGAGCAGTTCTTC.

The rearrangement links TRBV29-1 to TRBJ2-1; 11 bases match TRBD1. Germline CDR1 reads SQVTM; CDR2 reads ANQGSEA. The CDR3 loop spans 15 amino acids. V shed 1 base, J shed 6 bases, and the junction held 5 bases outside the gene matches. CDR3 DNA: TGCAGCGTTGAAGGGGGGGACAGGGGGACCAATGAGCAGTTCTTC. Its protein is CSVEGGDRGTNEQFF.

The J gene is TRBJ2-1, the V gene TRBV6-6; no definite D call. Deletions cut 0 bases from V and 2 bases from J, with 11 bases between. Germline assignment: CDR1 MNHNY and CDR2 SVGAGI (reference sequence). This CDR3 region has 16 residues. CDR3 sequence reads: CASSYSTEIPYNEQFF. DNA of the CDR3: TGTGCCAGCAGTTACTCTACCGAAATCCCCTACAATGAGCAGTTCTTC.

The J gene is TRBJ2-7, the V gene TRBV19, with 7 bases matching TRBD2. The V and J ends lost 5 bases and 3 bases, in that order; junction bases with no gene match: 4. Germline V gives CDR1 LNHDA, CDR2 SQIVND (reference sequence). The CDR3 consists of 13 residues. CDR3 region: CASSPRGNYEQYF. The DNA for the CDR3 is TGTGCCAGTAGTCCGCGGGGGAACTACGAGCAGTACTTC.

This chain links TRBV2 with TRBJ1-2, with TRBD1 as a possible D gene (6 bases). The CDR3 runs 13 residues. Germline V CDR1 and CDR2: SNHLY, FYNNEI. Trimming cost V 11 bases and J 1 base, with 14 bases left between them. The CDR3 region is CAGRDILNYGYTF. CDR3 sequence (DNA): TGTGCCGGACGGGACATACTTAACTATGGCTACACCTTC.

The chain has TRBV28 and TRBJ2-7; perhaps TRBD1 as D (5 bases). The germline CDR1 and CDR2 sequences are MDHEN and SYDVKM. The CDR3 spans 14 residues. V lost 3 bases and J 4 bases, leaving 13 bases between the germline ends. CDR3 bases: TGTGCCAGCAGTTTGGGTCTAGGGGTATACGAGCAGTACTTC. This encodes CASSLGLGVYEQYF.

The chain combines TRBV4-3 with TRBJ2-1; no firm D call. CDR1 and CDR2 from the germline V gene are LGHNA and YSLEER. V lost 0 bases, J lost 4 bases, and 13 bases lay in between. This CDR3 contains 16 residues. This chain's CDR3 is CASSQDLSGPYNEQFF. The CDR3 region has the DNA TGCGCCAGCAGCCAAGATCTGTCGGGCCCATACAATGAGCAGTTCTTC.

This chain connects TRBV6-6 to TRBJ2-7, with D maybe TRBD2 (5 bases). Germline values: CDR1 MNHNY, CDR2 SVGAGI (reference sequence). Trimming took off 0 bases at V and 2 bases at J, with 11 bases between the two ends. The CDR3 runs to 15 residues. The CDR3: CASSYSGESPYEQYF. In DNA, the CDR3 is TGTGCCAGCAGTTACTCGGGAGAGTCCCCCTACGAGCAGTACTTC.

The chain carries TRBV7-2 and TRBJ2-7, with 8 bases that match TRBD2. The length of the CDR3 is 16 residues. Germline V gives CDR1 SGHTA, CDR2 FQGNSA. J was trimmed by 5 bases and V by 1 base; bases with no gene match: 10. The CDR3 DNA sequence: TGTGCCAGCAGCTTAGATGGGCGGGAGGCGTCCCACGAGCAGTACTTC. Residues: CASSLDGREASHEQYF.